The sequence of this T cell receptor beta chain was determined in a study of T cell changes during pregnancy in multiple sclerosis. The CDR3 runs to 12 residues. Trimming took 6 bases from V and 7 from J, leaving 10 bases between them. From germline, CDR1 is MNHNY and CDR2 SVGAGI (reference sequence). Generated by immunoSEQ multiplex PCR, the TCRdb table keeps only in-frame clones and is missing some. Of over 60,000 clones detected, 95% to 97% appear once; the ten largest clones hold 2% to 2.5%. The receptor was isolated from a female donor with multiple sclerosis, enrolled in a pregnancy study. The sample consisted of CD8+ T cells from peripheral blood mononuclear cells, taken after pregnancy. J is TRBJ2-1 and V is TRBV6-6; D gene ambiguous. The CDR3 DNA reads TGTGCCAGCAGCTGGGCCCCTAATGAGCAGTTCTTC. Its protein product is CASSWAPNEQFF.